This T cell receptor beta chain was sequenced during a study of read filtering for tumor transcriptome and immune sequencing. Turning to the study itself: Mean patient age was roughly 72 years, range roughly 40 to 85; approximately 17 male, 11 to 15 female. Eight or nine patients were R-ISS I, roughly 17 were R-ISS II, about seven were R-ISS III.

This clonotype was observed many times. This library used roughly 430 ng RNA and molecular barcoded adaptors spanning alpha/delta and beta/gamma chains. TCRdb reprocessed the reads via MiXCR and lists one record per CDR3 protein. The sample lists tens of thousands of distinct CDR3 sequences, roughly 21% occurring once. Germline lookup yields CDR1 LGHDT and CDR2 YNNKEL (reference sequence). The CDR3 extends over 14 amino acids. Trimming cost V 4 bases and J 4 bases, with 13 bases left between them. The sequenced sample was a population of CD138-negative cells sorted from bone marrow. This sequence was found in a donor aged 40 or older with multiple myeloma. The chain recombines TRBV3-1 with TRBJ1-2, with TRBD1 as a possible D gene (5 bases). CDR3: CASSRLGVGYGYTF. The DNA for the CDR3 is TGTGCCAGCAGCCGGCTAGGGGTTGGCTATGGCTACACCTTC.